There are many counts of the clone carrying this T cell receptor beta chain. The antigen is unknown. The record originates from a study of T cell repertoires in cytomegalovirus infection. Study outcomes and limitations: The cumulative frequency of public TCR beta families identified carriers of CMV plus the relevant HLA.

This CDR3 spans 18 amino acids. The trim removed 2 bases at V and 6 bases at J, leaving 15 bases unmatched. Germline lookup yields CDR1 SEHNR and CDR2 FQNEAQ (reference sequence). MiXCR, run by TCRdb on the reads, gives a single entry per CDR3 protein. Of about 490,000 distinct CDR3 sequences listed, approximately 25% are singletons. The source of this sequence is a human donor in good health (CMV status not recorded). Some clones in this sample may be carry-over from other donors' samples. Input material: PBMCs. The gene calls are TRBV7-9 and TRBJ2-1, with 8 bases aligning to TRBD2. In DNA form, the CDR3 reads TGTGCCAGCAGCTTACCCCATCTCGGGACTAGTTATGTCAATGAGCAGTTCTTC. It translates to CASSLPHLGTSYVNEQFF.